The rows below give T cell receptor beta chains drawn from one sample of a study of radiation and T cells in renal cell carcinoma. TCRdb's table, derived via immunoSEQ multiplex PCR, lists solely in-frame clones and lacks some. The repertoire holds 7,200 or so clones, with around three fifths as singletons. The material was tumor tissue, obtained from a patient whose treatment was nephrectomy without radiotherapy. The source of these receptors is a woman aged 70-85 years with renal cell carcinoma. Each CDR3 is given with its conserved first and last residue. The order of the fields is V gene, D gene, clone size, J gene, CDR3 DNA, CDR3 protein. The D gene is left open where the match is weak. Clone size is shown for a subset of rows, as once, few, many or a class of expanded clone.

>TRBV9|TRBD1|-|TRBJ2-3
TGTGCCAGCAGCGTAACAGGGGGACCGTATAGCACAGATACGCAGTATTTT
CASSVTGGPYSTDTQYF
>TRBV7-9|-|-|TRBJ2-7
TGTGCCAGCATCCTCTCGGACAGAGTGAGTGAGCAGTACTTC
CASILSDRVSEQYF
>TRBV13|-|-|TRBJ2-7
TGTGCCAGCAGCTTATCCGGCAGGGGCTACGAGCAGTACTTC
CASSLSGRGYEQYF
>TRBV4-3|TRBD1|-|TRBJ1-6
TGCGCCAGCAGCCAAGTCTTTGGACAGGGGAATTCACCCCTCCACTTT
CASSQVFGQGNSPLHF
>TRBV18|-|-|TRBJ2-7
TGTGCCAGCTCACCCACGGCAGGGTCGGATGAGCAGTACTTC
CASSPTAGSDEQYF
>TRBV6-1|TRBD1|-|TRBJ2-7
TGTGCCAGCAGTGTAGCCGGGACAGAGGGCGAGCAGTACTTC
CASSVAGTEGEQYF
>TRBV4-2|TRBD1|-|TRBJ1-4
TGTGCCAGCAGCCAAGAGGGACAGGGCAATGAAAAACTGTTTTTT
CASSQEGQGNEKLFF
>TRBV6-1|-|-|TRBJ1-2
TGTGCCAGCACCCCCGCCAGGGGAGGCGGCTACACCTTC
CASTPARGGGYTF
>TRBV5-1|-|few|TRBJ1-1
TGCGCCAGCAGCCAACTAGGACGGATGAACACTGAAGCTTTCTTT
CASSQLGRMNTEAFF
>TRBV30|-|-|TRBJ1-2
TGTGCCTGGAGTGACAGGGCCGACGTTCCGGGAACCTTC
CAWSDRADVPGTF
>TRBV11-3|-|-|TRBJ1-3
TGTGCCAGCAGCTTAGATGGCAGCTCTGGAAACACCATATATTTT
CASSLDGSSGNTIYF
>TRBV10-2|-|few|TRBJ2-2
TGCGCCAGCAAGGAGGGAAACACCGGGGAGCTGTTTTTT
CASKEGNTGELFF
>TRBV19|-|-|TRBJ1-1
TGTGCCAGTAGTACGCAGGGTGGCGGCACTGAAGCTTTCTTT
CASSTQGGGTEAFF
>TRBV7-2|-|few|TRBJ2-5
TGTGCCAGCAGCCCTCGACAGAGTAACCAAGAGACCCAGTACTTC
CASSPRQSNQETQYF
>TRBV4-2|TRBD1|-|TRBJ2-7
TGTGCCAGCGGCCCCGGGACAGGGGAATACGAGCAGTACTTC
CASGPGTGEYEQYF
>TRBV15|-|-|TRBJ2-7
TGTGCCACCAGCATGTTGGGATTGAGCTCCTACGAGCAGTACTTC
CATSMLGLSSYEQYF
>TRBV27|-|-|TRBJ1-4
TGTGCCAGCAGTTCTTACAGCAACGGAGGGGAAAAACTGTTTTTT
CASSSYSNGGEKLFF
>TRBV4-2|TRBD2|few|TRBJ2-3
TGTGCCAGCAGCCAAGATGGCGGGGGGTCAGATACGCAGTATTTT
CASSQDGGGSDTQYF
>TRBV29-1|-|-|TRBJ2-3
TGCAGCGTTGCCCTTCGCGGTCAGCCCTTCACAGATACGCAGTATTTT
CSVALRGQPFTDTQYF
>TRBV5-4|-|few|TRBJ2-7
TGTGCCAGCAGCTCTCAGGCGGCTGATCGCAGGGGCGAGCAGTACTTC
CASSSQAADRRGEQYF
>TRBV5-4|-|-|TRBJ1-1
TGTGCCAGCAGTCGGGCCCTCGGGAACACTGAAGCTTTCTTT
CASSRALGNTEAFF
>TRBV7-9|-|few|TRBJ2-1
TGTGCCAGCAGCAAAATAGGGGGAGATGAGCAGTTCTTC
CASSKIGGDEQFF
>TRBV4-2|-|-|TRBJ2-7
TGTGCCAGCAGCCGGGACCTGCCCCAAGAGCAGTACTTC
CASSRDLPQEQYF
>TRBV18|-|-|TRBJ2-3
TGTGCCAGCTCACCAATGGCCAACACAGATACGCAGTATTTT
CASSPMANTDTQYF
>TRBV29-1|TRBD1|once|TRBJ2-1
TGCAGCGCTGGGGGGACAGGGGCCCGCAATGAGCAGTTCTTC
CSAGGTGARNEQFF
>TRBV14|TRBD1|-|TRBJ1-3
TGTGCCAGCAGCCTCTACCGGGACAGGAGCTCTGGAAACACCATATATTTT
CASSLYRDRSSGNTIYF
>TRBV19|-|-|TRBJ2-1
TGTGCCAGTAGTAGGGCTTACAATGAGCAGTTCTTC
CASSRAYNEQFF
>TRBV30|-|-|TRBJ1-5
TGTGCCTGGAGTTTGGACACTGGCAATCAGCCCCAGCATTTT
CAWSLDTGNQPQHF
>TRBV4-1|-|few|TRBJ1-1
TGCGCCAGCAGCCCTAGGACAGATACCACTGAAGCTTTCTTT
CASSPRTDTTEAFF
>TRBV5-1|TRBD1|-|TRBJ2-2
TGCGCCAGCAGCTTAACAGGGGGCACATTAACCGGGGAGCTGTTTTTT
CASSLTGGTLTGELFF
>TRBV5-4|-|once|TRBJ2-7
TGTGCCAGCAGCTTTCGGAAGGGGGAGTGGTACTTC
CASSFRKGEWYF
>TRBV9|-|-|TRBJ2-7
TGTGCCAGCAGCGTAAATTGGCAGGGTACCTACGAGCAGTACTTC
CASSVNWQGTYEQYF
>TRBV7-3|-|-|TRBJ2-7
TGTGCCAGCAGCCAGACAGGTGGTGAGCAGTACTTC
CASSQTGGEQYF
>TRBV28|TRBD1|few|TRBJ1-2
TGTGCCAGCAGTTCGGACAGGGGCCTCACCTTC
CASSSDRGLTF
>TRBV2|TRBD1|once|TRBJ1-5
TGTGCCAGCAGCGCACCAGGGGGCGAAAATCAGCCCCAGCATTTT
CASSAPGGENQPQHF
>TRBV2|TRBD2|few|TRBJ2-7
TGTGCCAGCAGGGGGGGGTTCTACGAGCAGTACTTC
CASRGGFYEQYF
>TRBV19|TRBD1|-|TRBJ1-6
TGTGCCAGTAGTACTCTTTACAGGGGAAACGATTCACCCCTCCACTTT
CASSTLYRGNDSPLHF
>TRBV7-6|TRBD2|-|TRBJ2-1
TGTGCCAGCAGCTCCCGCACTAGCGGGGGGGGATACAATGAGCAGTTCTTC
CASSSRTSGGGYNEQFF
>TRBV2|-|few|TRBJ2-7
TGTGCCAGCAGTGGTAGATACGAGCAGTACTTC
CASSGRYEQYF
>TRBV5-1|-|-|TRBJ1-1
TGCGCCAGCAGCTTGTTACGAAACTACGGTAGCAGGGCTTTCTTT
CASSLLRNYGSRAFF
>TRBV30|-|-|TRBJ1-5
TGTGCCTGGAGTACGGGGAGTCAGCCCCAGCATTTT
CAWSTGSQPQHF
>TRBV27|TRBD1|-|TRBJ1-2
TGTGCCAGCAGTTTGGCAGGGGGCGCGGGGGGTGGCTACACCTTC
CASSLAGGAGGGYTF
>TRBV5-1|TRBD1|-|TRBJ1-4
TGCGCCAGCAGCTTCGACAGGGGAGAGGAAAAACTGTTTTTT
CASSFDRGEEKLFF
>TRBV7-9|-|-|TRBJ2-5
TGTGCCAGCAGCTTAGAGAGGGGGGTGGAGACCCAGTACTTC
CASSLERGVETQYF
>TRBV19|TRBD1|-|TRBJ2-3
TGTGCCAGTAGTACCGGGACAGGGGCCGCAGATACGCAGTATTTT
CASSTGTGAADTQYF